The 30 T cell receptor beta chains below all came from one sample that was sequenced in a study of T cell responses to AZD1222 COVID-19 vaccine. The assay was immunoSEQ multiplex PCR, and TCRdb's table has in-frame clones only and misses some. The sample has 100,000 to 150,000 clones, less than 95% seen once; the top ten hold 6.9%. The sample was peripheral blood, taken on day 0 of AZD1222 vaccination. The receptors originated from an adult in good health.

J is TRBJ2-3 and V is TRBV9; unclear D gene. Germline V CDR1 and CDR2: SGDLS, YYNGEE. The germline V and J ends were trimmed by 0 bases and 2 bases, with 10 bases remaining between them. The CDR3 length is 15 residues. The CDR3 here is CASSVDLVPTDTQYF. CDR3 coding DNA: TGTGCCAGCAGCGTAGATCTGGTCCCCACAGATACGCAGTATTTT.

This clone has only a few counts. The V gene is TRBV18, the J gene TRBJ2-2, with TRBD1 matching over 8 bases. Trimming cost V 6 bases and J 6 bases; bases outside gene matches: 6. The germline CDR1 and CDR2 sequences are KGHSH and LQKENI. The CDR3 totals 14 residues. The CDR3 is CASSPLQGAGELFF. For the CDR3, the DNA is TGTGCCAGCTCGCCTCTACAGGGGGCCGGGGAGCTGTTTTTT. Full variable domain (outside the CDR3, taken from reference TRBV18 and TRBJ2-2): NAGVMQNPRHLVRRRGQEARLRCSPMKGHSHVYWYRQLPEEGLKFMVYLQKENIIDESGMPKERFSAEFPKEGPSILRIQQVVRGDSAAYFCASSPLQGAGELFFGEGSRLTVL.

This rearrangement joins TRBV5-1 to TRBJ1-2; a possible D gene is TRBD1 (5 bases). The germline gives CDR1 SGHRS, CDR2 YFSETQ. The CDR3 sequence is 14 residues long. V lost 5 bases, J lost 4 bases, and 15 bases lay in between. CDR3 protein: CASSSRGYGYGYTF. CDR3 DNA sequence: TGCGCCAGCAGTTCTCGGGGGTATGGCTATGGCTACACCTTC.

This clone was recorded at least ten times. This sequence joins TRBV30 and TRBJ2-2; possible D gene TRBD2, 6 bases. The CDR3 sequence is 15 residues long. Trimming shortened V by 0 bases and J by 3 bases, and 11 bases separated the two germline ends. Germline V gives CDR1 GTSNPN, CDR2 SVGIG (reference sequence). The CDR3 sequence is CAWSVSGLHTGELFF. The CDR3 nucleotides read TGTGCCTGGAGTGTCTCGGGACTGCACACCGGGGAGCTGTTTTTT. Combining the CDR3 with reference TRBV30 and TRBJ2-2 gives the whole variable domain SQTIHQWPATLVQPVGSPLSLECTVEGTSNPNLYWYRQAAGRGLQLLFYSVGIGQISSEVPQNLSASRPQDRQFILSSKKLLLSDSGFYLCAWSVSGLHTGELFFGEGSRLTVL.

The chain recombines TRBV16 with TRBJ1-3; 9 bases line up with TRBD1. The V gene end was trimmed by 4 bases and the J gene end by 4 bases; junction bases not matched to a gene: 8. Germline V gene lookup returns CDR1 KGHSY and CDR2 FQNENV. The CDR3 sequence is 16 residues long. CDR3 nucleotide sequence: TGTGCCAGCAGCCCCACGCCCGGACAGGGGGGAAACACCATATATTTT. This gives the protein CASSPTPGQGGNTIYF.

The gene calls are TRBV18 and TRBJ1-1, with TRBD1 matching 9 bases. Germline V gene lookup returns CDR1 KGHSH and CDR2 LQKENI. This CDR3 is built from 14 residues. The V gene end was trimmed by 2 bases and the J gene end by 4 bases; junction bases not matched to a gene: 2. CDR3 region: CASSPTGQGTEAFF. CDR3 DNA: TGTGCCAGCTCACCAACGGGACAGGGCACTGAAGCTTTCTTT.

CDR3 protein: CASSHDRGPNEKLFF. The CDR3 nucleotides read TGTGCCAGCAGCCACGACAGGGGGCCTAATGAAAAACTGTTTTTT. V is TRBV7-9 and J is TRBJ1-4, with TRBD1 identical over 10 bases. Germline assignment: CDR1 SEHNR and CDR2 FQNEAQ (reference sequence). This CDR3 region has 15 residues. J gave up 3 bases and V 5 bases, and 3 bases lay outside the gene matches.

V usage is TRBV12-3 or TRBV12-4 and J usage is TRBJ1-1; 8 bases map to TRBD1. V lost 7 bases to trimming and J lost 5 bases; unmatched junction nucleotides: 6. The CDR3 sequence is 13 residues long. The CDR3 protein is CASIQTGGTEAFF. CDR3 in DNA: TGTGCCAGCATCCAAACAGGGGGAACTGAAGCTTTCTTT.

The CDR3 loop reads CASSLANQRTGAGLTISYEQYF. CDR3 nucleotide sequence: TGTGCCAGCAGCCTCGCCAATCAACGGACAGGGGCGGGACTAACCATCTCCTACGAGCAGTACTTC. The chain couples TRBV21-1 to TRBJ2-7; no check of the table's D call, TRBD1, against the DNA was made. TRBV21-1 is marked as a pseudogene. The CDR3 totals 22 residues.

This chain links TRBV30 with TRBJ2-7, with TRBD1 as a possible D gene (6 bases). Germline V gene data show CDR1 as GTSNPN and CDR2 as SVGIG (reference sequence). The CDR3 totals 13 residues. V lost 3 bases and J lost 3, with 12 bases in between. CDR3 bases: TGTGCCTGGAGAGGGGGAGAGCACTACGAGCAGTACTTC. Translation gives CAWRGGEHYEQYF.

The chain couples TRBV6-6 to TRBJ2-7, with 9 nucleotides matching TRBD1. The CDR3 totals 15 residues. CDR1 is MNHNY and CDR2 is SVGAGI in the germline V gene (reference sequence). V shed 7 bases and J 7 bases; nucleotides not matched to a gene: 14. The CDR3 bases are TGTGCCAGCACACAATCCGGGACAGGGAATCAAGAGCAGTACTTC. Protein sequence: CASTQSGTGNQEQYF.

This chain uses TRBV9 with TRBJ2-2; tentatively, D is TRBD1 (5 bases). V lost 4 bases and J lost 1, with 14 bases in between. The CDR3 runs 16 residues. CDR1 is SGDLS and CDR2 is YYNGEE in the germline V gene. The CDR3 protein is CASSPRPTENTGELFF. In nucleotides, the CDR3 is TGTGCCAGCAGCCCCCGGCCGACAGAGAACACCGGGGAGCTGTTTTTT.

This chain connects TRBV9 to TRBJ1-6; D is unresolved. This CDR3 is 15 amino acids long. V was trimmed by 0 bases and J by 8 bases, leaving 12 bases between them. The V gene's germline CDR1 is SGDLS and CDR2 YYNGEE. The CDR3: CASSVGGVIDSPLHF. DNA of the CDR3: TGTGCCAGCAGCGTAGGGGGAGTAATAGATTCACCCCTCCACTTT.

The chain is built from TRBV24-1 and TRBJ2-3; no clear D. Germline loops: CDR1 KGHDR, CDR2 SFDVKD. The CDR3 loop spans 14 amino acids. V was pared by 4 bases and J by 2 bases, with 9 bases between. In DNA form, the CDR3 reads TGTGCCACCAGTGACGTTGACCTCACAGATACGCAGTATTTT. Its protein is CATSDVDLTDTQYF.

The genes are TRBV7-2 and TRBJ2-5; 8 positions agree with TRBD2. V lost 1 base to trimming and J lost 2 bases; unmatched junction nucleotides: 6. Germline V gene lookup returns CDR1 SGHTA and CDR2 FQGNSA. The CDR3 contains 16 residues. The CDR3 reads CASSLGAGGAQETQYF. For the CDR3, the DNA is TGTGCCAGCAGCTTAGGGGCCGGGGGGGCTCAAGAGACCCAGTACTTC.

The chain couples TRBV5-1 to TRBJ1-1; 7 bases line up with TRBD1. The CDR3 length is 16 residues. Per germline, CDR1 SGHRS and CDR2 YFSETQ. Unmatched junction bases numbered 11, after V lost 0 bases and J lost 6 bases. The CDR3 here is CASSLASLGGKAEAFF. For the CDR3, the DNA is TGCGCCAGCAGCTTGGCCTCTTTAGGGGGCAAGGCTGAAGCTTTCTTT.

The rearrangement uses TRBV25-1 and TRBJ1-2, with a weak D call TRBD1 (5 bases). From germline, CDR1 is MGHDK and CDR2 SYGVNS. Trimming cost V 7 bases and J 4 bases, with 16 bases left between them. The CDR3 runs 14 residues. The CDR3 sequence: CASKGAGWSYGYTF. The CDR3 region has the DNA TGTGCCAGCAAAGGGGCCGGGTGGAGCTATGGCTACACCTTC.

This clone was observed a single time. The chain has TRBV29-1 and TRBJ1-1, with a possible D match to TRBD1 (5 bases). This CDR3 is 12 amino acids long. Germline lookup yields CDR1 SQVTM and CDR2 ANQGSEA. V lost 5 bases and J 8 bases, leaving 15 bases between the germline ends. In DNA, the CDR3 is TGCAGCGTTATATCCGGGGCAGCCGAAGCTTTCTTT. This encodes CSVISGAAEAFF.

The chain carries TRBV7-6 and TRBJ2-1; D is unclear. Germline CDR1 reads SGHVS; CDR2 reads FNYEAQ. Trimming removed 3 bases at V and 0 bases at J, with 9 bases between. The CDR3 has 15 amino acids. The CDR3 DNA reads TGTGCCAGCAGCTTGGGCGGAAACTCCTACAATGAGCAGTTCTTC. Encoded protein: CASSLGGNSYNEQFF.

V usage is TRBV3-1 (or the pseudogene TRBV3-2) and J usage is TRBJ2-7, with TRBD2 matching 12 bases. Germline CDR1 LGHDT, CDR2 YNNKEL (reference sequence). The J segment lost 6 bases and the V segment lost 0 bases, leaving 21 bases of the junction unmatched. This CDR3 is 21 amino acids long. CDR3 DNA sequence: TGTGCCAGCAGCCAAGAAGAGCCCCAAACCCTAGCGGGGGGGGACCTGTCCGAGCAGTACTTC. It is translated as CASSQEEPQTLAGGDLSEQYF.

The chain employs TRBV15 and TRBJ1-1; a possible D gene is TRBD1 (5 bases). V was trimmed by 1 base and J by 5 bases, leaving 11 bases between them. Looked up from germline, CDR1 is LNHNV and CDR2 is YYDKDF (reference sequence). This CDR3 has 14 residues. The CDR3 nucleotides read TGTGCCACCAGCAGAGTTGGGGGAGTAACTGAAGCTTTCTTT. Its translation is CATSRVGGVTEAFF.

This chain uses TRBV19 with TRBJ2-7; D is perhaps TRBD2 (6 bases). The V and J ends lost 3 bases and 9 bases respectively, with 18 bases between them. The CDR3 has 14 amino acids. Germline-derived CDR1 and CDR2 are LNHDA and SQIVND (reference sequence). This CDR3 reads CASSMDPPRGSQYF. Written as DNA, the CDR3 is TGTGCCAGTAGTATGGACCCACCGCGGGGCTCGCAGTACTTC.

The V call is TRBV4-3, the J call TRBJ2-5; D might be TRBD1 (6 bases). This CDR3 has 17 amino acids. The ends were cut back, 0 bases at V and 2 bases at J, with 16 bases in the middle. Germline V CDR1 and CDR2: LGHNA, YSLEER. This CDR3 reads CASSQDLDMGQQETQYF. CDR3 in DNA: TGCGCCAGCAGCCAAGACCTTGATATGGGACAACAAGAGACCCAGTACTTC.

The rearrangement joins TRBV7-3 to TRBJ1-2; weak D call: TRBD1 (6 bases). From germline, CDR1 is SGHTA and CDR2 FQGTGA. The CDR3 spans 13 residues. The germline V and J ends were trimmed by 5 bases and 2 bases, with 9 bases remaining between them. The DNA of the CDR3 is TGTGCCAGCAGCCGACAGGCCAACTATGGCTACACCTTC. Protein sequence: CASSRQANYGYTF.

V is TRBV20-1 and J is TRBJ2-1; D is uncertain. V was cut by 2 bases and J by 4 bases, with 3 bases left in between. CDR1 and CDR2 from the germline V gene are DFQATT and SNEGSKA (reference sequence). The CDR3 is made up of 11 amino acids. The CDR3 bases are TGCAGTGCTAGACCTTACAATGAGCAGTTCTTC. Translating gives CSARPYNEQFF.

This chain joins TRBV13 and TRBJ2-2, with a weak D call TRBD1 (6 bases). With 8 bases removed from V and 3 bases from J, the gap between germline ends came to 10 bases. This CDR3 region has 13 residues. Germline V gene data show CDR1 as PRHDT and CDR2 as FYEKMQ (reference sequence). The CDR3 loop reads CASAKGDTGELFF. Written as DNA, the CDR3 is TGTGCCAGCGCTAAGGGGGACACCGGGGAGCTGTTTTTT.

The chain links TRBV30 to TRBJ1-5; the match to TRBD1 covers 7 bases. There are 15 residues in the CDR3. From germline, CDR1 is GTSNPN and CDR2 SVGIG (reference sequence). Germline trimming cut 0 bases from V and 11 bases from J; bases unmatched to any gene: 13. The CDR3 loop reads CAWSVTGTRDGAQHF. The CDR3 nucleotides read TGTGCCTGGAGTGTGACAGGGACGAGGGACGGGGCCCAGCATTTT.

The count of this clone is one. The rearrangement uses TRBV5-6 and TRBJ2-5, with D unresolved. This CDR3 spans 14 amino acids. Germline CDR1 is SGHDT and CDR2 is YYEEEE. Trimming shortened V by 0 bases and J by 4 bases, and 10 bases separated the two germline ends. The CDR3 reads CASSLEGRIETQYF. The CDR3 nucleotides are TGTGCCAGCAGCTTGGAGGGCCGTATAGAGACCCAGTACTTC.

CDR3 residues: CASRVSGGAGNEQFF. CDR3 nucleotides: TGCGCCAGCAGAGTTAGCGGGGGGGCTGGTAATGAGCAGTTCTTC. The rearrangement links TRBV10-2 to TRBJ2-1; 11 nucleotides align to TRBD2. In germline, CDR1 is WSHSY, CDR2 SAAADI. The CDR3 totals 15 residues. V lost 6 bases, J lost 7 bases, and 8 bases stayed unmatched.

This clone appeared once. The rearrangement joins TRBV2 to TRBJ2-7; D is undetermined. The germline V and J ends were trimmed by 5 bases and 7 bases, with 12 bases remaining between them. The CDR3 extends over 12 amino acids. Germline values: CDR1 SNHLY, CDR2 FYNNEI. CDR3 sequence (DNA): TGTGCCAGCAGTTACCTAGGCTCGGAGCAGTACTTC. Translating gives CASSYLGSEQYF. The full variable domain, with the rest looked up from reference TRBV2 and TRBJ2-7, is EPEVTQTPSHQVTQMGQEVILRCVPISNHLYFYWYRQILGQKVEFLVSFYNNEISEKSEIFDDQFSVERPDGSNFTLKIRSTKLEDSAMYFCASSYLGSEQYFGPGTRLTVT.